This T cell receptor (beta chain) derives from a study of prognosis after radiotherapy for stage I lung cancer. Study-wide background: Therapy that ran concurrently with stereotactic body radiotherapy was given to no patient.

Two-round multiplex PCR, the amplification method, yielded TCR beta CDR3 from genomic DNA. Initially, in first-round PCR, primers specific to each TRBV and TRBJ gene were used. Each CDR3 protein gets one entry after TCRdb re-called the multiplex PCR reads with MiXCR. This table holds approximately 30,000 distinct CDR3 sequences, more than 25% found once. The length of the CDR3 is 11 residues. Germline CDR1 SGHTA, CDR2 FQGNSA. V was clipped by 1 base and J by 10 bases, with 5 bases between them. Study-level results: It was in patients who developed distant metastases that Shannon entropy after stereotactic body radiation therapy was lower.

CT and PET/CT showed node-negative disease in all patients, who had no prior chemotherapy, radiotherapy or other malignancies. The table lists this clonotype with many counts. Its antigen is still unknown. The chain recombines TRBV7-2 with TRBJ1-5, with D uncertain. This clonotype was obtained from a donor at least 50 years old with non-small cell lung cancer. This specimen consisted of PBMCs, obtained before or after stereotactic body radiation therapy (not recorded which). The CDR3 coding sequence is TGTGCCAGCAGCTTAGGGGGTCCCCAGCATTTT. It is translated as CASSLGGPQHF.